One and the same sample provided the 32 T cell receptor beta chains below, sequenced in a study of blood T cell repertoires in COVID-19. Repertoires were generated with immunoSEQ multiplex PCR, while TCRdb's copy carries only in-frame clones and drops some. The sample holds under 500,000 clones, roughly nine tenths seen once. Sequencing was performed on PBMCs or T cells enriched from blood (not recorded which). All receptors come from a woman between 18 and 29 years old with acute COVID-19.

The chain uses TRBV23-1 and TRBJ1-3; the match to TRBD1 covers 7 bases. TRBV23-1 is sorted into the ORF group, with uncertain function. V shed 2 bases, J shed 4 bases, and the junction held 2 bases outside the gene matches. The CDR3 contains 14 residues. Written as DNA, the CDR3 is TGCGCCAGCAGTCAACAGGGGGTAGGAAACACCATATATTTT. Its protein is CASSQQGVGNTIYF.

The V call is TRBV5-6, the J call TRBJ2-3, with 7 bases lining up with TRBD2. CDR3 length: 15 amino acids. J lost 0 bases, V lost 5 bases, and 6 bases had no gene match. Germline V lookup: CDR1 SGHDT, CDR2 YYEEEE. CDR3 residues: CASSTGGTSTDTQYF. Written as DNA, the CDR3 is TGTGCCAGCAGTACCGGGGGGACTAGCACAGATACGCAGTATTTT.

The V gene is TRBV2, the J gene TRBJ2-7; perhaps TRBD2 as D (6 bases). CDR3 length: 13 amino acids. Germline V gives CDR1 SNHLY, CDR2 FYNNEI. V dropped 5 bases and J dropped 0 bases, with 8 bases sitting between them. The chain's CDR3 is CASSLGLSYEQYF. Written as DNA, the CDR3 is TGTGCCAGCAGTTTGGGACTCTCCTACGAGCAGTACTTC.

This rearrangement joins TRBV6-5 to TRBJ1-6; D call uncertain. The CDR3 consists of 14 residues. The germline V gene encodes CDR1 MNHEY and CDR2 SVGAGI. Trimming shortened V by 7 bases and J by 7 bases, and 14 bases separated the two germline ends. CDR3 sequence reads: CASTPAPRNSPLHF. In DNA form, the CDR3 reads TGTGCCAGCACTCCTGCCCCTAGGAATTCACCCCTCCACTTT.

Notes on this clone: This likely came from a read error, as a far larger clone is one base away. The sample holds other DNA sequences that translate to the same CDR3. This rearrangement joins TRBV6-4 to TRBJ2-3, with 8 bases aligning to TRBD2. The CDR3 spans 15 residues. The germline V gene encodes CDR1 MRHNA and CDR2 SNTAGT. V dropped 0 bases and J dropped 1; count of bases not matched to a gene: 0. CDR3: CASSDSSGGTDTQYF. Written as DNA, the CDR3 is TGTGCCAGCAGTGACTCTAGCGGGGGCACAGATACGCAGTATTTT.

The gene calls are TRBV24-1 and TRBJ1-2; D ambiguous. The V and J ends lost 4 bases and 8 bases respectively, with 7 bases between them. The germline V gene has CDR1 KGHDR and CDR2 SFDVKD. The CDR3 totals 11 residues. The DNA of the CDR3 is TGTGCCACCAGTGACCCGCAGGGCTACACCTTC. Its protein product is CATSDPQGYTF.

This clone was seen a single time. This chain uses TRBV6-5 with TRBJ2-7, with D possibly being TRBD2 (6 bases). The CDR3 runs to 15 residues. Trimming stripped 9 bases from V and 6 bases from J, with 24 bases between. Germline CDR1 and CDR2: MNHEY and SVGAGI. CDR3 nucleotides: TGTGCCAGTCAGTTATCGATTGGGGGGACCAGCGAGCAGTACTTC. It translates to CASQLSIGGTSEQYF.

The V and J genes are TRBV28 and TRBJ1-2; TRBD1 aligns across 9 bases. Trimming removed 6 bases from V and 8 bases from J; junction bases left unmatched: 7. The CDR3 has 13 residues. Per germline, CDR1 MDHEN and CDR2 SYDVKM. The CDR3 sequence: CASRAWTGDGYTF. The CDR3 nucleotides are TGTGCCAGCAGGGCGTGGACAGGGGACGGCTACACCTTC.

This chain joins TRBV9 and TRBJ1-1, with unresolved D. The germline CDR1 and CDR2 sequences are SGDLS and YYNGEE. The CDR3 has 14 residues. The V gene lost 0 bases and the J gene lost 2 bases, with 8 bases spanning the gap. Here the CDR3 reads CASSVGGKNTEAFF. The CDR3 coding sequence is TGTGCCAGCAGCGTAGGCGGGAAAAACACTGAAGCTTTCTTT.

The CDR3 loop reads CASSIGQDNSPLHF. CDR3 sequence (DNA): TGTGCCAGTAGTATAGGACAGGATAATTCACCCCTCCACTTT. V gene TRBV19 combines with J gene TRBJ1-6; D is perhaps TRBD1 (6 bases). V dropped 1 base and J dropped 5 bases, with 6 bases sitting between them. Per the germline V gene, CDR1 is LNHDA and CDR2 is SQIVND (reference sequence). The CDR3 is 14 residues long. The variable domain in full, with the rest retrieved from reference TRBV19 and TRBJ1-6, is DGGITQSPKYLFRKEGQNVTLSCEQNLNHDAMYWYRQDPGQGLRLIYYSQIVNDFQKGDIAEGYSVSREKKESFPLTVTSAQKNPTAFYLCASSIGQDNSPLHFGNGTRLTVT.

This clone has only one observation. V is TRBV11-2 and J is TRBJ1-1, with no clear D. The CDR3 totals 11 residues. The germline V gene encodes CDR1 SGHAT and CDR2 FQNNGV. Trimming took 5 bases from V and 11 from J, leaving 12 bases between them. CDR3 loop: CASSPRIRAFF. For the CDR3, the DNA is TGTGCCAGCAGCCCTCGAATCAGGGCTTTCTTT.

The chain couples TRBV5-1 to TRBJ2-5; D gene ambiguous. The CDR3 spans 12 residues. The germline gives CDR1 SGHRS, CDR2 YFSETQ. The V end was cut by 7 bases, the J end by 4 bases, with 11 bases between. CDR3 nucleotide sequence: TGCGCCAGCTTTGAAATGGCAGAGACCCAGTACTTC. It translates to CASFEMAETQYF. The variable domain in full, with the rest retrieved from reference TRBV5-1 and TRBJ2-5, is KAGVTQTPRYLIKTRGQQVTLSCSPISGHRSVSWYQQTPGQGLQFLFEYFSETQRNKGNFPGRFSGRQFSNSRSEMNVSTLELGDSALYLCASFEMAETQYFGPGTRLLVL.

The CDR3 protein is CASSLLQGGPTDTQYF. In DNA, the CDR3 is TGTGCCAGCAGCTTGCTACAGGGGGGACCAACAGATACGCAGTATTTT. The V and J genes are TRBV5-4 and TRBJ2-3, with 8 nucleotides matching TRBD1. This CDR3 region has 16 residues. The ends lost 1 base at V and 3 bases at J; junction bases unmatched: 7. CDR1 is SGHNT, CDR2 YYREEE, per germline (reference sequence).

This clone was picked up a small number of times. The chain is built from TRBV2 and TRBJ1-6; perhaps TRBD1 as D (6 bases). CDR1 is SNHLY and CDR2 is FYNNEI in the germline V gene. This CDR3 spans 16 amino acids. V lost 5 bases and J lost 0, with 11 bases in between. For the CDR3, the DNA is TGTGCCAGCAGTTTAACAGGGAGCTCCTATAATTCACCCCTCCACTTT. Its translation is CASSLTGSSYNSPLHF.

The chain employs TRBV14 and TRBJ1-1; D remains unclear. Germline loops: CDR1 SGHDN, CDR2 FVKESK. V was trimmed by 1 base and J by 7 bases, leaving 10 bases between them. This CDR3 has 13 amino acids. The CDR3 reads CASSQGGRSEAFF. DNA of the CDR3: TGTGCCAGCAGCCAAGGCGGCCGGAGTGAAGCTTTCTTT.

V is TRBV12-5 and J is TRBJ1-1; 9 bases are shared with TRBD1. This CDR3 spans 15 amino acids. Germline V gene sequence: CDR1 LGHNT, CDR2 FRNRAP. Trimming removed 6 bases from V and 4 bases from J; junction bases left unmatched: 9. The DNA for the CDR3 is TGTGCTAGTGGCGGGACAGGGAGTAGAAGCACTGAAGCTTTCTTT. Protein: CASGGTGSRSTEAFF.

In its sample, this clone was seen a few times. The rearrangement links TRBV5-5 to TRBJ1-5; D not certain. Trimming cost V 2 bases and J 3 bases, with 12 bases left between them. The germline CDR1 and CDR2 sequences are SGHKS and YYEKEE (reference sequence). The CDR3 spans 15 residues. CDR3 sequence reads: CASSLEGNLNQPQHF. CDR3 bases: TGTGCCAGCAGCTTAGAGGGTAATCTCAATCAGCCCCAGCATTTT.

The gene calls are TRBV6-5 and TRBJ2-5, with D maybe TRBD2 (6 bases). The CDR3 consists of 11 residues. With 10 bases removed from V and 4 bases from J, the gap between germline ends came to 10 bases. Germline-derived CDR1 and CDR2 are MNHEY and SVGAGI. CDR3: CATRERETQYF. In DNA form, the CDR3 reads TGTGCCACCCGGGAGCGAGAGACCCAGTACTTC.

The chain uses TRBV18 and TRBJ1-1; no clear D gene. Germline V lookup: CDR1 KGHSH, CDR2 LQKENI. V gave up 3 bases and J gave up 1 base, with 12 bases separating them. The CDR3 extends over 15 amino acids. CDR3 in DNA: TGTGCCAGCTCACCCACGGACTCAGAGAACACTGAAGCTTTCTTT. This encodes CASSPTDSENTEAFF.

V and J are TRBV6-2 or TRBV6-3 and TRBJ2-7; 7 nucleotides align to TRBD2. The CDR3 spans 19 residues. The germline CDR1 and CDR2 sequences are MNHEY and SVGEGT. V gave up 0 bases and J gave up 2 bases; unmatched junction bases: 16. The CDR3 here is CASSYSAGVTMIRAYEQYF. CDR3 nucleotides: TGTGCCAGCAGTTACTCTGCGGGAGTGACTATGATAAGGGCCTACGAGCAGTACTTC.

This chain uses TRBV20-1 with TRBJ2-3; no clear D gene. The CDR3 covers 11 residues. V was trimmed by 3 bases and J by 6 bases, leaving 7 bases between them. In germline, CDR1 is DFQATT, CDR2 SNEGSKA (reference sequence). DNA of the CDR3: TGCAGTGCTAGCCACTCGGATACGCAGTATTTT. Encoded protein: CSASHSDTQYF.

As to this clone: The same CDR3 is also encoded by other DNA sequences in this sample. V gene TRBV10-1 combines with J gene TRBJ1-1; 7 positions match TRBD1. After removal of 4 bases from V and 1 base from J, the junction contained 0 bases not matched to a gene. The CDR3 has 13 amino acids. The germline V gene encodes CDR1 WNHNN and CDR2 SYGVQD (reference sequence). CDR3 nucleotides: TGCGCCAGCAGTGGACAGGGGAACACTGAAGCTTTCTTT. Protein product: CASSGQGNTEAFF.

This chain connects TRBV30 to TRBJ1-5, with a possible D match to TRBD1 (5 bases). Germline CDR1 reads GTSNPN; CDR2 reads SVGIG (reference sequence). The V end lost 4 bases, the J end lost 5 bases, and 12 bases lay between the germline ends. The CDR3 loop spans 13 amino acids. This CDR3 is CAWTPAGDQPQHF. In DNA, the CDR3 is TGTGCCTGGACCCCTGCGGGGGATCAGCCCCAGCATTTT.

The CDR3 here is CASKGGTPAKNIQYF. The CDR3 bases are TGTGCCAGCAAGGGGGGGACACCTGCCAAAAACATTCAGTACTTC. V is TRBV2 and J is TRBJ2-4, with D possibly being TRBD2 (7 bases). The germline V gene has CDR1 SNHLY and CDR2 FYNNEI. This CDR3 has 15 amino acids. Trimming took 7 bases from V and 1 from J, leaving 14 bases between them.

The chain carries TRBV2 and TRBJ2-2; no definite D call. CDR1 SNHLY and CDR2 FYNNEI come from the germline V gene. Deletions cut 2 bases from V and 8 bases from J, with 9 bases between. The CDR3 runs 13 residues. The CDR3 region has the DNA TGTGCCAGCAGTGAACGCCCTAGGGGGGAGCTGTTTTTT. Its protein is CASSERPRGELFF. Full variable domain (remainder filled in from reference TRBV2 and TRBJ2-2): EPEVTQTPSHQVTQMGQEVILRCVPISNHLYFYWYRQILGQKVEFLVSFYNNEISEKSEIFDDQFSVERPDGSNFTLKIRSTKLEDSAMYFCASSERPRGELFFGEGSRLTVL.

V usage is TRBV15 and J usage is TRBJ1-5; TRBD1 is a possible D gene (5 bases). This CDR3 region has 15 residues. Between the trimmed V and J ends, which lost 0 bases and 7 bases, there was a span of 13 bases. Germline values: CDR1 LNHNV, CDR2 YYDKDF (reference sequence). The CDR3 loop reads CATSRDRREGQPQHF. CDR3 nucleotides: TGTGCCACCAGCAGAGATCGCAGGGAGGGGCAGCCCCAGCATTTT.

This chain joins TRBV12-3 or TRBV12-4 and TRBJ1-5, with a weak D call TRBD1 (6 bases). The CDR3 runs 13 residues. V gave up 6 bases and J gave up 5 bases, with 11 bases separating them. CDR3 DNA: TGTGCCAGCAGACAGGGTGGAGATCAGCCCCAGCATTTT. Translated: CASRQGGDQPQHF.

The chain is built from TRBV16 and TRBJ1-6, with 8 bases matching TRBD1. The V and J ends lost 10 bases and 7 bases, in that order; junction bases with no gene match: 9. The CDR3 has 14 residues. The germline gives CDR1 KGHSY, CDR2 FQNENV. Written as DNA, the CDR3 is TGTGCCACTACCCCCGGGACAGGAAATTCACCCCTCCACTTT. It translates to CATTPGTGNSPLHF.

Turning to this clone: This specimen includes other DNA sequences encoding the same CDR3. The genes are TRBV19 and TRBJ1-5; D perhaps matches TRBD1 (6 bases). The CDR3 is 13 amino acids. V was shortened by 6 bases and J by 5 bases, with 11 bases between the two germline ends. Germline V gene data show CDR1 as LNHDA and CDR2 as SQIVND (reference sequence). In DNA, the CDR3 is TGTGCCAGTAGCTCAGGGGTTTATCAGCCCCAGCATTTT. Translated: CASSSGVYQPQHF.

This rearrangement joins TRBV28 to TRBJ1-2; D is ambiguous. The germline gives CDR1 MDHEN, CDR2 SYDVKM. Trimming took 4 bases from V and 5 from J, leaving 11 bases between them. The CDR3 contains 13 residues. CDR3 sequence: CASSYRGRYGYTF. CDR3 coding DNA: TGTGCCAGCAGTTACCGGGGAAGATATGGCTACACCTTC.

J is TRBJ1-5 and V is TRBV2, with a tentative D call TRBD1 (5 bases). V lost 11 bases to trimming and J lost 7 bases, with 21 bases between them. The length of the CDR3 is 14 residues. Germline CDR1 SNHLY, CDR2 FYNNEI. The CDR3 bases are TGTGCCTCCGAGGGAGGCCAGGGCGACCAGCCCCAGCATTTT. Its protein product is CASEGGQGDQPQHF.

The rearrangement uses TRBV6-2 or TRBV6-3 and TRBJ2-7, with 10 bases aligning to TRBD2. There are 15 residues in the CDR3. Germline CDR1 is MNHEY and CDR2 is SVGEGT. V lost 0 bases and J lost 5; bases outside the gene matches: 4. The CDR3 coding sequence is TGTGCCAGCAGTTACTCGTCTAGCGGGAGCAACGAGCAGTACTTC. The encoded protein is CASSYSSSGSNEQYF.